Listed here is a single T cell receptor beta chain. Its specificity is not known. This record comes from a study of blood T cells in healthy people across ages. Study-level points and caveats: As naive T cell percentage varied, TCR beta diversity correlated strongly with it.

The CDR3 extends over 14 amino acids. Trimming left V 8 bases short and J 0 bases short, with 14 bases between. Per germline, CDR1 MNHEY and CDR2 SMNVEV (reference sequence). A second about 6 to 12 cycle PCR used barcoded and J-beta primers. MiXCR, run by TCRdb on the 5' RACE reads, gives a single entry per CDR3 protein. Of about 1.5 million distinct CDR3 sequences listed, approximately 39% are singletons. This receptor was obtained from a woman under 30 in good health. The rearrangement uses TRBV27 and TRBJ2-7; D uncertain. The sample consisted of blood. CDR3 coding DNA: TGTGCCAGCGGTTCGGCTAGAAGCTCCTACGAGCAGTACTTC. Protein: CASGSARSSYEQYF.